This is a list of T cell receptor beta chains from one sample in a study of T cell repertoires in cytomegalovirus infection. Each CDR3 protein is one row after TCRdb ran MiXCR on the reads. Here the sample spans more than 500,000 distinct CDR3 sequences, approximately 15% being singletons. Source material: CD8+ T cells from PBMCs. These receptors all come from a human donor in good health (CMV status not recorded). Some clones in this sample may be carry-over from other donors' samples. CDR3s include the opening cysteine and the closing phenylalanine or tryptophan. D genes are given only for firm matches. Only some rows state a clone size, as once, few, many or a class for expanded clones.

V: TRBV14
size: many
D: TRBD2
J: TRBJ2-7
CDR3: CASSQDLGGISYEQYF

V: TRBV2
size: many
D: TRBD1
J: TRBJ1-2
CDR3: CASQGAYLNYGYTF

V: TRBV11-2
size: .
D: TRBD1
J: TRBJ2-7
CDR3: CASSLLTGGSYEQYF

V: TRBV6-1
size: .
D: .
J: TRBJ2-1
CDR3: CASSDTLFDEQFF

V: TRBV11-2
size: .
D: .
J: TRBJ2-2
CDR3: CASSRGELFF

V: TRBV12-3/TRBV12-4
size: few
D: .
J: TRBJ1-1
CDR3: CASSYQGAGEAFF

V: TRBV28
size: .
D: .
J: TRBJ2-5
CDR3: CASSPRWKETQYF

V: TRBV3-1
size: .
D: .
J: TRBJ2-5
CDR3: CASSQERWLGTQYF

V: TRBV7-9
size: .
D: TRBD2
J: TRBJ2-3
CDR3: CASSFRDGGGDTQYF

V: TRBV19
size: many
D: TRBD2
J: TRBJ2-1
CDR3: CASSILLGLAGGNYYNEQFF

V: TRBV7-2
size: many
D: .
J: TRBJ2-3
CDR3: CASSLEGASTDTQYF

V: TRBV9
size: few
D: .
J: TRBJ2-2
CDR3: CASSPLGSGELFF

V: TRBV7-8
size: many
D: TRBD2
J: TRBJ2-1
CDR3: CASSLAGGGREQFF

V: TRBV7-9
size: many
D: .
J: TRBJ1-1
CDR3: CASSSTGDMNTEAFF